This TCR beta chain originates from a study of cytomegalovirus exposure and HLA in healthy donors (dated by TCRdb to about 2017). General notes on the study: An earlier analysis of several hundred of the donors reported more than 250 Gb of sequence data and 117 million unique TCR beta sequences from some 180 million T cells. Approximately 330 gigabases of sequencing data and about 92 million unique TCR sequences made up an early release that covered approximately 700 HLA-typed donors. Of the roughly 400 genotyped donors, about 80% fell in the genetic ancestry cluster associated with self-reported Caucasian donors. The aim of the study was to test whether cataloging public T cell receptors could identify signatures of past pathogen exposure. Using immunosequencing, the study profiled T cell repertoires from 666 subjects and related those repertoires to cytomegalovirus serostatus. Besides the first cohort of some 670 subjects, a separate validation cohort made up of 95 to 150 different subjects was used. To predict cytomegalovirus infection status, the study combined high-throughput TCR immunosequencing, statistical association of individual TCRs with disease status, and machine learning. A later analysis re-examined previously published TCR beta repertoires from several hundred donors and added high-resolution HLA genotyping to investigate patterns of TCR occurrence. Rather than using new phenotypic data, the later analysis identified candidate immune exposures from TCR beta sequences and from how often those sequences occurred across donors. An earlier analysis of several hundred of the donors applied high-throughput TCR beta sequencing to assess whether each TCR beta V gene segment acted as functional or pseudogenic. Donor age, sex, ethnicity and CMV serostatus were collected together with the repertoire data. A later genetic analysis took genome-wide SNP genotypes for 398 of the 666 donors and used that subset as a discovery cohort. Every repertoire in the discovery cohort had been generated on one and the same sequencing platform. HLA typing included class I and class II loci at four-digit resolution. The number of typed donors differed by locus: roughly 620-640 for A, B, C, DRB1 and DQB1; 500 to 550 for DQA1; around 580 for DPA1; and about 450 for DPB1. Because of strong linkage in the cohort, four to six DR-DQ haplotypes were treated as single units for association and clustering. Among about 400 genotyped donors of the cohort, an average of roughly 230,000 unique TCR beta nucleotide sequences was sequenced per donor, of which about 18% were non-productive.

Library preparation was by the immunoSEQ multiplex PCR assay. For the multiplex PCR, a mixture combining 60 forward primers for TCR Vbeta segments and 13 reverse primers for TCR Jbeta segments was used. The CDR3 region of rearranged TCR beta genes was amplified from genomic DNA with a multiplex PCR assay. The amplified TCR beta libraries were sequenced on the Illumina HiSeq System as 87-base-pair reads. Under the source paper's analysis protocol: In a later analysis, some 80 million unique TCR beta chains were counted across the approximately 620 repertoires, and approximately 11 million of these chains were shared by at least two donors. To remove PCR and sequencing errors, raw reads were error-corrected and collapsed into unique sequences using a nearest-neighbor algorithm that merged closely related sequences. Alignment of CDR3 sequences to IMGT reference sequences was used to assign V, D and J gene segments. For a sequence to be retained, a match of at least six nucleotides was required to both a V gene segment and a J gene segment. A rearrangement was called productive if the CDR3 had no stop codons and remained in frame with V and J, and every other rearrangement was called non-productive. Following IMGT convention, CDR3 was defined as the stretch from the second conserved V-encoded cysteine up to the conserved J-encoded phenylalanine. Sequences without an unambiguous match to a single V gene segment were excluded from the earlier analysis of several hundred of the donors. An earlier analysis of 587 of the donors classified V segments as functional when productive rearrangements were above 56.7% and as segregating when the standard deviation between donors was above 5%. A statistical classification framework was built for diagnosing cytomegalovirus status from the catalog of TCR beta chain sequences. In a later analysis, V and J genes were assigned by comparing TCR nucleotide sequences against IMGT/GENE-DB human TR gene sequences. A later analysis assigned CDR3 sequences and most-parsimonious VDJ recombination scenarios with the TCRdist pipeline. In a later analysis, each TCR beta chain was defined by its CDR3 amino acid sequence together with its V-gene family, and reads lacking a unique V-gene family were excluded. As a way to deal with suspected cross-contamination and a sequencing artifact, a later analysis dropped under 600 nucleotide sequences that were highly shared and had low generation probability. For each public chain, a later analysis derived a clonal expansion index from normalized ranks of inferred template counts within each repertoire. In a later analysis, generation probabilities were computed using a VDJ recombination model fitted to out-of-frame rearrangements, and the results were checked against IGoR. Hypergeometric tests were used in a later analysis to score TCR-TCR, TCR-HLA and TCR-CMV co-occurrence, with a repertoire-size bias correction applied to the TCR pairs. False discovery rates were estimated in a later analysis by permuting HLA or CMV assignments 20 times. In a later analysis, co-occurring TCRs were grouped using DBSCAN, with TCRdist sequence similarity added in when clustering inside HLA-allele-positive subsets. Co-occurrence clustering excluded repertoires with fewer than 30,000 or more than 120,000 public chains, plus five with anomalous nucleotide sharing. Held by TCRdb, this immuneACCESS table contains in-frame sequences only and omits some clones. Under half of the omission traces to an unresolved V gene where checked; the cause of the rest is unknown. That table is the source of V, J and clone size, and D and trimming were worked out from the DNA. In all, the sample holds some 90,000 clones, and 81% of those were seen once. The biggest ten clones account for 10% to 13% of the sample.

In total, over 600 healthy bone marrow donors made up the cohort. At the time of sampling, every cohort member was nominally healthy, though immune exposures that went unrecorded were likely present. CMV serostatus was positive for approximately 300 and negative for about 55% of the roughly 670 cohort members, and was not recorded for this donor. Every donor gave a peripheral blood sample, and the peripheral blood mononuclear cells from that sample were used for TCR beta sequencing. The Qiagen DNeasy Blood Extraction Kit was used to extract genomic DNA from the blood cell samples. Worth noting for this clone: The antigen it recognizes is unknown. The record has no base qualities; no much larger clone is one base away.

V loses 7 bases at its end and J loses 1 base; junction bases beyond the gene matches: 5. The CDR3 contains 15 residues, cysteine and phenylalanine counted. CDR3 DNA only is kept here, 45 bases in frame from base 1. The germline V gene sets CDR1 to MRHNA and CDR2 to SNTAGT. Findings and caveats that apply to the study as a whole: It was suggested by the authors that the approach could potentially be generalized to other disease states and immunological phenotypes. When HLA alleles, especially DR and DQ, strongly co-occurred, TCR associations were difficult to assign to individual alleles. A total of fewer than 200 TCR beta chains were listed by the study as associated with cytomegalovirus. Across donors, most TCR sequences were observed very rarely, whereas some public TCRs were present in many individuals. Broadly in line with IMGT annotations, most TCR beta V segments showed up in productive rearrangements about 87% or about 30% of the time in an earlier analysis of 450 to 750 of the donors. A few of the identified cytomegalovirus-associated TCR beta chains were confirmed in vitro to be specific for cytomegalovirus antigens. The only immune exposure information available for the cohort was CMV serostatus. Several of the top co-occurrence clusters appeared to be linked to parvovirus B19, influenza, CMV and Epstein-Barr virus, according to a later analysis. A further reported finding was that TCR beta sequences accurately predicted the HLA-A and HLA-B alleles for most subjects in the first cohort. Most CMV-associated TCR beta chains appeared to be HLA-restricted in a later analysis, and the HLA associations seemed to be driven largely by CMV exposure. According to a later genetic analysis, donors in an Asian-associated ancestry cluster had fewer N-insertions in productive TCRs than the approximately 710-donor mean. A later genetic analysis associated a missense DCLRE1C variant with V-gene and J-gene trimming of TCR beta chains, and an independent cohort replicated the association. The 87-base-pair reads could not distinguish some IMGT-functional V segments, including TRBV6-2 and TRBV6-3, so those segments were excluded. In this cohort, only TCR beta chains were sequenced, and detectable features were limited by the absence of alpha or paired-chain data. The classifier was reported to diagnose cytomegalovirus status with high specificity and sensitivity in both the original cohort and the validation cohort. Linkage disequilibrium might explain the correlated functional status among segregating V segments, but an unknown experimental factor could not be ruled out. Because counts were too low, seventeen rarely observed V segments, including chromosome 9 orphons, were excluded from the earlier analysis of around 590 of the donors. Because some donors lacked HLA typing at each locus, the association tests relied only on the typed subset. Roughly uniform sequencing depth across donors was assumed in presence/absence analyses, although this assumption may not hold. The sequencing pipeline was judged likely to have produced a cluster of highly shared sequence variants as a technical artifact. Compared with equally common non-associated chains, HLA-associated TCR beta chains in a later analysis were more clonally expanded and had lower generation probabilities. A later analysis found that TCR association rates varied across HLA loci, with DRB1 alleles showing the most associated TCRs and HLA-C alleles the fewest. In a later analysis, 16,951 TCR beta sequences were associated with specific HLA alleles at a false discovery rate of 0.05.

Sequences were obtained from PBMCs. The TCR sequence derives from a human donor in good health. The sequence links TRBV6-4 to TRBJ2-2; 8 bases in the middle match TRBD2. The encoded CDR3 is CASKASGLNTGELFF. At the DNA level, the sequence is TGTGCCAGCAAGGCTAGCGGGTTGAACACCGGGGAGCTGTTTTTT.